This paragraph covers one T cell receptor beta chain sequence. This sample is drawn from a study of cytotoxic CD8 clonotypes in ibrutinib-treated CLL. Trimming shortened V by 4 bases and J by 2 bases, and 12 bases separated the two germline ends. CDR1 and CDR2 from the germline V gene are LNHDA and SQIVND (reference sequence). The CDR3 has 14 amino acids. The assay was immunoSEQ multiplex PCR, and TCRdb's table has in-frame clones only and misses some. The sample includes over 120,000 clones, roughly 76% of them seen just once. Sequencing was performed on PBMCs, taken after 24 months of ibrutinib treatment. The chain has TRBV19 and TRBJ2-7; no definite D call. The TCR sequence derives from a human donor with chronic lymphocytic leukemia. Here the CDR3 reads CASSRSTLTYEQYF. Written as DNA, the CDR3 is TGTGCCAGTAGTAGGTCGACCCTTACCTACGAGCAGTACTTC.